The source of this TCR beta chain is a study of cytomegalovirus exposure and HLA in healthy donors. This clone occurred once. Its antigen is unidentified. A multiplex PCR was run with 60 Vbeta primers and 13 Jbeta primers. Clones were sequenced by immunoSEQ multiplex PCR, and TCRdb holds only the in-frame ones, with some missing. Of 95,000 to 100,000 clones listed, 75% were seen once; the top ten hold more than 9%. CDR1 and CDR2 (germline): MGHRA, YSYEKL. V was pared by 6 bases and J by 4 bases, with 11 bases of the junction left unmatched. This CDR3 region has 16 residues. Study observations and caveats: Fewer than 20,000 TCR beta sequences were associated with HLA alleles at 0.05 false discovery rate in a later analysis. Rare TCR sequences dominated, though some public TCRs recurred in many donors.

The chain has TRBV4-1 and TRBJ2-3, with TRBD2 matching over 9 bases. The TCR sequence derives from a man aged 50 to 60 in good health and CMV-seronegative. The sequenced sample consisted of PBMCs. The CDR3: CASRRMAGGGADTQYF. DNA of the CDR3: TGCGCCAGCAGAAGAATGGCGGGAGGGGGTGCAGATACGCAGTATTTT.